Below are 24 T cell receptor beta chains sequenced from a single sample in a study of T cells expressing NK-cell markers. TCRdb reprocessed the 5' RACE reads and keeps a single row for each CDR3 protein, giving no DNA. This listing includes roughly 390,000 distinct CDR3 sequences. Sequences were obtained from blood T cells: a sorted CD56 or NKG2C T cell subset, CD4+ or CD8+ T cells, or bulk PBMC T cells (not recorded which). Every receptor here comes from a woman aged 45-65 years in good health.

The CDR3 region is CASSLKQGDYNEQFF. The chain uses TRBV5-1 and TRBJ2-1; without DNA, the TCRdb call of TRBD1 cannot be checked. Germline-derived CDR1 and CDR2 are SGHRS and YFSETQ. This CDR3 contains 15 residues. The full variable domain, in which reference TRBV5-1 and TRBJ2-1 provide the parts outside the CDR3, is KAGVTQTPRYLIKTRGQQVTLSCSPISGHRSVSWYQQTPGQGLQFLFEYFSETQRNKGNFPGRFSGRQFSNSRSEMNVSTLELGDSALYLCASSLKQGDYNEQFFGPGTRLTVL.

The chain links TRBV7-9 to TRBJ2-2; TCRdb proposes TRBD2, but this gene call is untestable without DNA. The CDR3 extends over 14 amino acids. Germline-derived CDR1 and CDR2 are SEHNR and FQNEAQ (reference sequence). CDR3 residues: CAALQGTTPGELFF.

The chain combines TRBV4-1 with TRBJ1-4; TCRdb indicates TRBD1, and absent DNA this call remains unverified. Per germline, CDR1 MGHRA and CDR2 YSYEKL. The CDR3 is made up of 15 amino acids. CDR3 residues: CASRFPGRTNEKLFF.

The chain couples TRBV27 to TRBJ2-7; TCRdb names TRBD1, which stays unverified in the absence of DNA. The CDR3 spans 16 residues. Germline values: CDR1 MNHEY, CDR2 SMNVEV (reference sequence). The CDR3 loop reads CASSLTDSIMSYEQYF.

The CDR3 loop is CASTSRAGTGELFF. The genes are TRBV2 and TRBJ2-2; checking the TCRdb D call of TRBD1 is not possible without DNA. The CDR3 covers 14 residues. CDR1 and CDR2 from the germline V gene are SNHLY and FYNNEI.

V usage is TRBV5-6 and J usage is TRBJ2-7; TCRdb outputs TRBD1, but without DNA this stays unchecked. The CDR3 is 19 amino acids. The germline V gene has CDR1 SGHDT and CDR2 YYEEEE. The CDR3: CASSLAGGVGQALAANQYF.

This chain uses TRBV30 with TRBJ1-3; TCRdb calls TRBD1, which cannot be checked without DNA. This CDR3 contains 16 residues. Germline CDR1 and CDR2: GTSNPN and SVGIG (reference sequence). CDR3: CAWNGGGTRSGNTIYF.

The chain is built from TRBV11-3 and TRBJ2-3; lacking DNA, the TRBD1 call made by TCRdb goes unchecked. This CDR3 has 16 residues. In germline, CDR1 is SGHNT, CDR2 YENEEA. CDR3: CASSSWGTGSQDTQYF.

The rearrangement links TRBV20-1 to TRBJ2-3; without DNA, the TCRdb call of TRBD1 cannot be checked. The V gene's germline CDR1 is DFQATT and CDR2 SNEGSKA (reference sequence). The CDR3 runs 12 residues. This chain's CDR3 is CSAPLVEDTQYF.

This rearrangement joins TRBV4-1 to TRBJ2-1; TCRdb's D call, TRBD2, is unchecked because there is no DNA. Germline V lookup: CDR1 MGHRA, CDR2 YSYEKL. The CDR3 contains 14 residues. CDR3 in amino acids: CASSHVAGGPEQFF.

V is TRBV4-1 and J is TRBJ2-1; TCRdb indicates TRBD2, and absent DNA this call remains unverified. Germline CDR1 and CDR2: MGHRA and YSYEKL. The CDR3 consists of 18 residues. Here the CDR3 reads CASSLVLGGLSSYNEQFF.

This chain uses TRBV14 with TRBJ2-3; TCRdb proposes TRBD1, but this gene call is untestable without DNA. CDR1 and CDR2 (germline): SGHDN, FVKESK. CDR3 length equals 16 residues. The CDR3 sequence: CASSQEKQAGGDTQYF.

V usage is TRBV24-1 and J usage is TRBJ2-5; the TRBD1 assignment by TCRdb is unverifiable without DNA. Germline-derived CDR1 and CDR2 are KGHDR and SFDVKD. This CDR3 has 15 amino acids. The CDR3: CATSDQGGDQETQYF.

V is TRBV28 and J is TRBJ1-6; the TCRdb D gene call, TRBD1, has no DNA to confirm it. CDR1 is MDHEN, CDR2 SYDVKM, per germline. This CDR3 comprises 13 residues. This CDR3 reads CASTPGYNSPLHF.

The chain has TRBV5-1 and TRBJ2-2; TCRdb's assignment of TRBD1 cannot be checked, as there is no DNA. The germline V gene encodes CDR1 SGHRS and CDR2 YFSETQ. CDR3 length equals 16 residues. The chain's CDR3 is CASSHDMGPNTGELFF.

The gene calls are TRBV3-1 and TRBJ2-1; TCRdb picks TRBD2, but there is no DNA to check that call. This CDR3 comprises 15 residues. Germline values: CDR1 LGHDT, CDR2 YNNKEL (reference sequence). CDR3: CASTPSGLGNNEQFF.

The chain is built from TRBV5-1 and TRBJ2-1; TCRdb indicates TRBD2, and absent DNA this call remains unverified. CDR3 length: 13 amino acids. From germline, CDR1 is SGHRS and CDR2 YFSETQ. The CDR3 is CASAIGESNEQFF.

The chain carries TRBV12-3 or TRBV12-4 and TRBJ2-2; TCRdb names TRBD1, which stays unverified in the absence of DNA. This CDR3 region has 15 residues. This chain's CDR3 is CASSLKTGGRIRLFF.

V usage is TRBV24-1 and J usage is TRBJ2-7; there is no DNA to check the TCRdb D call of TRBD2. The CDR3 runs 15 residues. Germline CDR1 and CDR2: KGHDR and SFDVKD. CDR3 in amino acids: CATSDGTSVSYEQYF.

The chain uses TRBV29-1 and TRBJ2-3. The V gene's germline CDR1 is SQVTM and CDR2 ANQGSEA. The CDR3 spans 13 residues. CDR3 region: CSVDDSSTDTQYF.

The rearrangement joins TRBV7-6 to TRBJ1-2. CDR1 and CDR2 from the germline V gene are SGHVS and FNYEAQ. The CDR3 is made up of 14 amino acids. The CDR3 loop reads CASSPSKKGGGYTF.

J is TRBJ2-2 and V is TRBV4-1; TCRdb outputs TRBD2, but without DNA this stays unchecked. The germline CDR1 and CDR2 sequences are MGHRA and YSYEKL. This CDR3 is 16 amino acids long. CDR3 sequence reads: CASSPGLAGFAGELFF.

CDR3 sequence: CSARTYRGGNTEAFF. The V gene is TRBV20-1, the J gene TRBJ1-1; the TCRdb call, TRBD1, lacks DNA for checking. The CDR3 has 15 residues. CDR1 is DFQATT and CDR2 is SNEGSKA in the germline V gene (reference sequence).

The genes are TRBV20-1 and TRBJ2-1; there is no DNA to check the TCRdb D call of TRBD2. Per germline, CDR1 DFQATT and CDR2 SNEGSKA (reference sequence). The CDR3 length is 19 residues. The CDR3 protein is CSARDWTSGRTSSYNEQFF.